The next 19 T cell receptor beta chains were all read from a single sample in a study of blood T cell repertoires in COVID-19. The assay was immunoSEQ multiplex PCR, and TCRdb's table has in-frame clones only and misses some. Of fewer than 150,000 clones in the sample, around 84% were seen once. Sequenced: peripheral blood. The receptors come from a man in his forties with acute or convalescent COVID-19.

This rearrangement joins TRBV2 to TRBJ2-3, with 16 bases identical to TRBD2. This CDR3 is 18 amino acids long. V was clipped by 6 bases and J by 3 bases; unmatched bases: 9. Germline lookup yields CDR1 SNHLY and CDR2 FYNNEI. The CDR3 coding sequence is TGTGCCAGCAGGAAGGGACTAGCGGGGGGGCCAAGTACAGATACGCAGTATTTT. Residues: CASRKGLAGGPSTDTQYF.

The rearrangement joins TRBV7-8 to TRBJ1-5, with 10 bases matching TRBD1. The length of the CDR3 is 21 residues. Germline CDR1 and CDR2: SGHVS and FQNEAQ. The J segment lost 0 bases and the V segment lost 2 bases, leaving 16 bases of the junction unmatched. The CDR3 DNA reads as TGTGCCAGCAGCTTAAGTAAAAGTTGGGACAGGGGACCCTATAGCAATCAGCCCCAGCATTTT. Translating it yields CASSLSKSWDRGPYSNQPQHF.

The genes are TRBV18 and TRBJ1-2, with D unclear. Trimming removed 2 bases at V and 0 bases at J, with 10 bases between. The germline gives CDR1 KGHSH, CDR2 LQKENI. CDR3 length: 15 residues. The CDR3 nucleotides are TGTGCCAGCTCACCAGTAAGCGGGTCTAACTATGGCTACACCTTC. It encodes CASSPVSGSNYGYTF.

This chain connects TRBV5-6 to TRBJ1-2; 7 nucleotides agree with TRBD1. Germline assignment: CDR1 SGHDT and CDR2 YYEEEE. The CDR3 extends over 18 amino acids. The junction had 18 bases not matched to a gene; V was cut back by 4 bases and J by 3 bases. The CDR3 loop reads CASSTARQGGLRYYGYTF. The CDR3 DNA follows: TGTGCCAGCAGCACGGCAAGACAGGGCGGGCTACGATACTATGGCTACACCTTC. Full variable domain (missing parts from reference TRBV5-6 and TRBJ1-2): DAGVTQSPTHLIKTRGQQVTLRCSPKSGHDTVSWYQQALGQGPQFIFQYYEEEERQRGNFPDRFSGHQFPNYSSELNVNALLLGDSALYLCASSTARQGGLRYYGYTFGSGTRLTVV.

The chain couples TRBV5-1 to TRBJ1-1; TRBD1 might be the D (5 bases). Trimming stripped 1 base from V and 3 bases from J, with 10 bases between. Germline loops: CDR1 SGHRS, CDR2 YFSETQ. There are 14 residues in the CDR3. CDR3 sequence (DNA): TGCGCCAGCAGCTTGTCCGCGGGGGACACTGAAGCTTTCTTT. It codes for CASSLSAGDTEAFF.

The rearrangement links TRBV24-1 to TRBJ2-3, with 8 bases matching TRBD2. There are 16 residues in the CDR3. CDR1 KGHDR and CDR2 SFDVKD come from the germline V gene. After removal of 1 base from V and 6 bases from J, the junction contained 8 bases not matched to a gene. Written as DNA, the CDR3 is TGTGCCACCAGTGATTTTGCTCGGGGGGGCTCGGATACGCAGTATTTT. Its protein product is CATSDFARGGSDTQYF.

The chain carries TRBV10-3 and TRBJ2-3; D is ambiguous. The CDR3 sequence is 14 residues long. CDR1 and CDR2 (germline): ENHRY, SYGVKD. Trimming stripped 4 bases from V and 2 bases from J, with 10 bases between. Here the CDR3 reads CAISVSSATDTQYF. The CDR3 region has the DNA TGTGCCATCAGTGTAAGCAGCGCCACAGATACGCAGTATTTT.

This chain joins TRBV19 and TRBJ1-1, with 9 bases aligning to TRBD1. CDR1 is LNHDA and CDR2 is SQIVND in the germline V gene (reference sequence). CDR3 length: 15 amino acids. After removal of 5 bases from V and 0 bases from J, the junction contained 4 bases not matched to a gene. CDR3 sequence (DNA): TGTGCCAGTAGTGTTGGGACAGGGCTGAACACTGAAGCTTTCTTT. It codes for CASSVGTGLNTEAFF.

V is TRBV9 and J is TRBJ1-6; D is unclear. Trimming shortened V by 3 bases and J by 8 bases, and 15 bases separated the two germline ends. This CDR3 is 15 amino acids long. Germline loops: CDR1 SGDLS, CDR2 YYNGEE. In DNA form, the CDR3 reads TGTGCCAGCAGCGCCCCGGGCGGGCCGGATTCACCCCTCCACTTT. This sequence encodes CASSAPGGPDSPLHF.

The V gene is TRBV29-1, the J gene TRBJ1-2; 9 bases fit TRBD1. Per the germline V gene, CDR1 is SQVTM and CDR2 is ANQGSEA. CDR3 length: 14 residues. Trimming at V came to 1 base and at J to 8 bases, leaving 8 bases not matched to a gene. CDR3 nucleotide sequence: TGCAGCGTTGAAGTTTGGGGGACAGGGTTGGGCTACACCTTC. This gives the protein CSVEVWGTGLGYTF. Based on the CDR3 plus reference TRBV29-1 and TRBJ1-2, the full variable domain is SAVISQKPSRDICQRGTSLTIQCQVDSQVTMMFWYRQQPGQSLTLIATANQGSEATYESGFVIDKFPISRPNLTFSTLTVSNMSPEDSSIYLCSVEVWGTGLGYTFGSGTRLTVV.

The genes are TRBV4-2 and TRBJ2-3; 9 positions agree with TRBD1. Germline lookup yields CDR1 LGHNA and CDR2 YNFKEQ. V was pared by 1 base and J by 2 bases, with 4 bases of the junction left unmatched. CDR3 length: 16 residues. CDR3: CASSQATGGATDTQYF. CDR3 bases: TGTGCCAGCAGCCAAGCAACAGGGGGCGCCACAGATACGCAGTATTTT.

The chain combines TRBV7-2 with TRBJ2-7; tentatively, D is TRBD1 (8 bases). The CDR3 runs to 16 residues. V was shortened by 4 bases and J by 1 base, with 17 bases between the two germline ends. Germline CDR1 is SGHTA and CDR2 is FQGNSA. Here the CDR3 reads CASSSEQGEGSYEQYF. Written as DNA, the CDR3 is TGTGCCAGCAGCTCCGAACAGGGGGAGGGTTCCTACGAGCAGTACTTC.

The chain couples TRBV15 to TRBJ2-3; a weak D match, TRBD1 (5 bases). The germline gives CDR1 LNHNV, CDR2 YYDKDF (reference sequence). CDR3 length: 15 amino acids. Trimming took off 2 bases at V and 0 bases at J, with 9 bases between the two ends. Written as DNA, the CDR3 is TGTGCCACCAGCAGAAGGACAATGAGCACAGATACGCAGTATTTT. Protein product: CATSRRTMSTDTQYF.

The J gene is TRBJ2-7, the V gene TRBV30; 7 nucleotides align to TRBD2. Germline lookup yields CDR1 GTSNPN and CDR2 SVGIG (reference sequence). The CDR3 consists of 11 residues. V was clipped by 3 bases and J by 6 bases; unmatched bases: 2. CDR3 coding DNA: TGTGCCTGGAGCCGCGGGGGCGAGCAGTACTTC. Its translation: CAWSRGGEQYF.

The chain joins TRBV5-5 to TRBJ1-2; the D gene is possibly TRBD1 (5 bases). The CDR3 is 18 amino acids. V was shortened by 0 bases and J by 2 bases, with 20 bases between the two germline ends. In germline, CDR1 is SGHKS, CDR2 YYEKEE (reference sequence). In nucleotides, the CDR3 is TGTGCCAGCAGCTTGGCCAGTACAGGCCCCGAAGACAACTATGGCTACACCTTC. This gives the protein CASSLASTGPEDNYGYTF.

The gene calls are TRBV18 and TRBJ2-1; D is uncertain. The CDR3 runs to 11 residues. Germline CDR1 and CDR2: KGHSH and LQKENI. V was shortened by 6 bases and J by 5 bases, with 5 bases between the two germline ends. The CDR3 loop is CASSLDNEQFF. Here the CDR3 DNA reads TGTGCCAGCTCCCTCGACAATGAGCAGTTCTTC.

The CDR3 region has the DNA TGTGCCAGCAGCCAAGGATCACAGGGGGCGGGTGAGCAGTACTTC. Encoded protein: CASSQGSQGAGEQYF. The chain uses TRBV4-2 and TRBJ2-7; TRBD1 agrees at 9 bases. CDR1 and CDR2 (germline): LGHNA, YNFKEQ. V was pared by 1 base and J by 7 bases, with 8 bases of the junction left unmatched. The CDR3 is 15 amino acids.

This rearrangement joins TRBV2 to TRBJ1-5, with D possibly TRBD1 on 5 matching bases. V was clipped by 6 bases and J by 4 bases, with 10 bases between them. The CDR3 length is 13 residues. Germline values: CDR1 SNHLY, CDR2 FYNNEI. The CDR3 DNA reads TGTGCCAGCAGCAGGGACTTTAATCAGCCCCAGCATTTT. Amino acid sequence: CASSRDFNQPQHF.

The rearrangement links TRBV29-1 to TRBJ2-3; weak D call: TRBD1 (6 bases). Germline CDR1 reads SQVTM; CDR2 reads ANQGSEA. CDR3 length: 17 residues. The V gene lost 0 bases and the J gene lost 7 bases, with 23 bases spanning the gap. The DNA for the CDR3 is TGCAGCGTTGAAGATTGGTTGGGGGCCCGTATGGTGAATACGCAGTATTTT. Translating it yields CSVEDWLGARMVNTQYF.